A single sample gave rise to the 29 T cell receptor beta chains below, sequenced in a study of blood T cell repertoires in COVID-19. Assay: immunoSEQ multiplex PCR; the TCRdb copy retains only in-frame clones and omits some. The data contain some 150,000 clones, 84% of them singletons. Sequencing used peripheral blood. These receptors all come from a human donor in a cohort sampled during active COVID-19.

The V and J genes are TRBV6-5 and TRBJ1-1, with D tentatively TRBD1 (5 bases). V was clipped by 4 bases and J by 0 bases, with 9 bases between them. CDR3 length equals 14 residues. Per germline, CDR1 MNHEY and CDR2 SVGAGI. The DNA of the CDR3 is TGTGCCAGCAGTTTCAGACAGATGAACACTGAAGCTTTCTTT. Translating it yields CASSFRQMNTEAFF.

The chain uses TRBV6-2 or TRBV6-3 and TRBJ2-7; 7 bases fit TRBD1. V trimming: 6 bases; J trimming: 7 bases; junction bases outside the gene matches: 12. In germline, CDR1 is MNHEY, CDR2 SVGEGT. This CDR3 is 14 amino acids long. CDR3 sequence reads: CASSTSRDSREQYF. The CDR3 nucleotides read TGTGCCAGCAGCACCTCTAGGGACAGCCGGGAGCAGTACTTC.

The chain couples TRBV7-9 to TRBJ1-2, with 8 bases matching TRBD1. The germline gives CDR1 SEHNR, CDR2 FQNEAQ (reference sequence). J gave up 0 bases and V 5 bases, and 8 bases lay outside the gene matches. The CDR3 runs 16 residues. In nucleotides, the CDR3 is TGTGCCAGCAGCCAACCGGGACAGGAGTCTAACTATGGCTACACCTTC. Translated: CASSQPGQESNYGYTF.

The chain uses TRBV19 and TRBJ1-2; 10 nucleotides line up with TRBD1. Germline V gene lookup returns CDR1 LNHDA and CDR2 SQIVND (reference sequence). Unmatched junction bases numbered 9, after V lost 5 bases and J lost 3 bases. The CDR3 loop spans 16 amino acids. CDR3 coding DNA: TGTGCCAGTAGTCCGGTAGGGACAGGGGTCTACTATGGCTACACCTTC. Translation: CASSPVGTGVYYGYTF.

V gene TRBV16 combines with J gene TRBJ1-5, with D possibly TRBD1 on 5 matching bases. The germline V gene has CDR1 KGHSY and CDR2 FQNENV. V shed 4 bases and J shed 5 bases, with 18 bases lying between them. The CDR3 extends over 16 amino acids. In DNA, the CDR3 is TGTGCCAGCAGCCTTCCGATGGCAGGGTTTGATCAGCCCCAGCATTTT. It encodes CASSLPMAGFDQPQHF.

The chain uses TRBV27 and TRBJ1-5, with D possibly being TRBD1 (5 bases). Trimming cost V 4 bases and J 9 bases, with 19 bases left between them. Germline CDR1 reads MNHEY; CDR2 reads SMNVEV (reference sequence). CDR3 size: 15 residues. This chain's CDR3 is CASSSRAQVDRPQHF. CDR3 nucleotide sequence: TGTGCCAGCAGTTCCAGGGCCCAGGTTGATCGGCCCCAGCATTTT.

The chain links TRBV5-6 to TRBJ2-3; D is perhaps TRBD1 (5 bases). This CDR3 has 15 amino acids. Trimming cost V 3 bases and J 2 bases, with 13 bases left between them. Germline assignment: CDR1 SGHDT and CDR2 YYEEEE. In nucleotides, the CDR3 is TGTGCCAGCAGCTCACGAAAGGGGAACACAGATACGCAGTATTTT. Translating it yields CASSSRKGNTDTQYF. The entire variable domain, with the rest obtained from reference TRBV5-6 and TRBJ2-3, is as follows: DAGVTQSPTHLIKTRGQQVTLRCSPKSGHDTVSWYQQALGQGPQFIFQYYEEEERQRGNFPDRFSGHQFPNYSSELNVNALLLGDSALYLCASSSRKGNTDTQYFGPGTRLTVL.

The rearrangement uses TRBV18 and TRBJ2-2; D is unresolved. Germline lookup yields CDR1 KGHSH and CDR2 LQKENI. The CDR3 contains 15 residues. The V end lost 4 bases, the J end lost 6 bases, and 15 bases lay between the germline ends. CDR3 sequence: CASSLRFTDPGELFF. For the CDR3, the DNA is TGTGCCAGCTCACTCCGATTCACAGACCCCGGGGAGCTGTTTTTT.

The V and J genes are TRBV7-2 and TRBJ1-2; tentative D call: TRBD1 (6 bases). V was pared by 4 bases and J by 5 bases, with 17 bases between. CDR1 is SGHTA and CDR2 is FQGNSA in the germline V gene. The CDR3 contains 15 residues. CDR3 amino acids: CASSSPRGGAYGYTF. The CDR3 DNA reads TGTGCCAGCAGCTCCCCCAGAGGGGGGGCATATGGCTACACCTTC.

The rearrangement links TRBV15 to TRBJ2-7; the match to TRBD2 covers 7 bases. After removal of 2 bases from V and 5 bases from J, the junction contained 6 bases not matched to a gene. The CDR3 is made up of 14 amino acids. Looked up from germline, CDR1 is LNHNV and CDR2 is YYDKDF (reference sequence). CDR3 bases: TGTGCCACCAGCAGACCGGGGGGTGGGAACGAGCAGTACTTC. Translation gives CATSRPGGGNEQYF.

The CDR3: CASSHPGTGNNSPLHF. As DNA, the CDR3 is TGTGCCAGCAGCCACCCCGGGACAGGGAATAATTCACCCCTCCACTTT. The V call is TRBV3-1 (or the pseudogene TRBV3-2), the J call TRBJ1-6; 9 nucleotides match TRBD1. The CDR3 spans 16 residues. Germline assignment: CDR1 LGHDT and CDR2 YNNKEL (reference sequence). V trimming: 3 bases; J trimming: 5 bases; junction bases outside the gene matches: 5.

V and J are TRBV12-5 and TRBJ2-5; D is ambiguous. V was clipped by 6 bases and J by 7 bases, with 15 bases between them. CDR3 size: 13 residues. Germline V gene lookup returns CDR1 LGHNT and CDR2 FRNRAP. CDR3 bases: TGTGCTAGTGGCCAACGCGGTGTCGGGACCCAGTACTTC. Residues: CASGQRGVGTQYF.

The genes are TRBV7-9 and TRBJ2-3; 12 bases line up with TRBD2. Losses at the gene ends were 5 bases for V and 0 bases for J; bases not matched to a gene: 12. CDR1 is SEHNR, CDR2 FQNEAQ, per germline (reference sequence). The CDR3 sequence is 19 residues long. CDR3 residues: CASSILAGGTGTSTDTQYF. The CDR3 nucleotides read TGTGCCAGCAGCATACTAGCGGGGGGCACAGGAACTAGCACAGATACGCAGTATTTT.

This clone was observed a single time. J is TRBJ1-1 and V is TRBV2; 9 positions match TRBD1. Germline V gene sequence: CDR1 SNHLY, CDR2 FYNNEI. Unmatched junction bases numbered 9, after V lost 4 bases and J lost 6 bases. This CDR3 comprises 15 residues. CDR3 DNA sequence: TGTGCCAGCAGTGTTCGGACAGGGGATTTAGCTGAAGCTTTCTTT. This sequence encodes CASSVRTGDLAEAFF.

This clone was observed a single time. The chain has TRBV7-9 and TRBJ2-3; 7 bases agree with TRBD2. In germline, CDR1 is SEHNR, CDR2 FQNEAQ (reference sequence). Trimming removed 5 bases from V and 4 bases from J; junction bases left unmatched: 6. CDR3 size: 14 residues. CDR3 in amino acids: CASSLTGLADTQYF. The CDR3 region has the DNA TGTGCCAGCAGCCTCACCGGACTAGCAGATACGCAGTATTTT.

The DNA for the CDR3 is TGTGCCAGCAGTTACTCTTCAGGGGGGACTGAAGCTTTCTTT. Residues: CASSYSSGGTEAFF. The chain is built from TRBV6-5 and TRBJ1-1, with TRBD1 identical over 7 bases. Germline assignment: CDR1 MNHEY and CDR2 SVGAGI. With 0 bases clipped from V and 5 bases from J, the junction kept 3 bases outside the gene matches. This CDR3 has 14 residues.

J is TRBJ1-3 and V is TRBV25-1; D gene unclear. Germline-derived CDR1 and CDR2 are MGHDK and SYGVNS. Trimming removed 4 bases from V and 2 bases from J, with 6 bases in between. The CDR3 consists of 13 residues. This CDR3 is CASSGRAGNTIYF. The CDR3 nucleotides are TGTGCCAGCAGTGGGAGGGCTGGAAACACCATATATTTT.

The chain combines TRBV7-2 with TRBJ2-1; TRBD2 matches 8 bases. From germline, CDR1 is SGHTA and CDR2 FQGNSA. This CDR3 is built from 15 residues. The ends lost 3 bases at V and 3 bases at J; junction bases unmatched: 4. The CDR3 reads CASSFWRGVYNEQFF. The CDR3 DNA follows: TGTGCCAGCAGCTTTTGGCGGGGGGTCTACAATGAGCAGTTCTTC.

This clone was counted a few times. This chain connects TRBV7-3 to TRBJ1-5; 7 nucleotides line up with TRBD1. CDR1 and CDR2 (germline): SGHTA, FQGTGA. The length of the CDR3 is 14 residues. V dropped 5 bases and J dropped 8; count of bases not matched to a gene: 9. CDR3 sequence: CASSIRQGKKPQHF. The DNA for the CDR3 is TGTGCCAGCAGCATCAGACAGGGCAAAAAGCCCCAGCATTTT.

The J gene is TRBJ1-4, the V gene TRBV2, with 9 nucleotides matching TRBD1. The V and J ends lost 2 bases and 7 bases, in that order; junction bases with no gene match: 8. Germline-derived CDR1 and CDR2 are SNHLY and FYNNEI. The CDR3 covers 16 residues. Here the CDR3 reads CASSESRDRVGEKLFF. The CDR3, as DNA: TGTGCCAGCAGTGAAAGCAGGGACAGGGTCGGTGAAAAACTGTTTTTT.

This chain uses TRBV30 with TRBJ2-3; TRBD2 matches at 8 bases. This CDR3 has 14 amino acids. Germline assignment: CDR1 GTSNPN and CDR2 SVGIG (reference sequence). The trim removed 5 bases at V and 2 bases at J, leaving 6 bases unmatched. The CDR3 reads CAWGLGGVTDTQYF. DNA for the CDR3: TGTGCCTGGGGCCTCGGGGGGGTCACAGATACGCAGTATTTT.

This chain uses TRBV6-5 with TRBJ2-1, with 8 bases matching TRBD2. CDR1 MNHEY and CDR2 SVGAGI come from the germline V gene. V dropped 6 bases and J dropped 10; count of bases not matched to a gene: 8. This CDR3 comprises 13 residues. The CDR3 coding sequence is TGTGCCAGCAGACACGGGGGGGGTCGGGAGCAGTTCTTC. Its translation is CASRHGGGREQFF.

This clone showed up just once. V is TRBV3-1 (or the pseudogene TRBV3-2) and J is TRBJ1-1; D unclear. The V end was cut by 4 bases, the J end by 6 bases, with 12 bases between. This CDR3 has 13 amino acids. Germline CDR1 and CDR2: LGHDT and YNNKEL (reference sequence). The CDR3 region is CASSPIENAEAFF. CDR3 in DNA: TGTGCCAGCAGCCCGATAGAGAATGCTGAAGCTTTCTTT.

This clone occurred once. The chain recombines TRBV7-2 with TRBJ1-2, with 9 bases matching TRBD1. Losses at the gene ends were 4 bases for V and 4 bases for J; bases not matched to a gene: 4. This CDR3 has 14 residues. The germline CDR1 and CDR2 sequences are SGHTA and FQGNSA. The CDR3 loop reads CASSSATGGYGYTF. The CDR3 DNA is TGTGCCAGCAGCTCAGCGACAGGGGGCTATGGCTACACCTTC.

The V gene is TRBV4-1, the J gene TRBJ2-5; 15 nucleotides line up with TRBD2. This CDR3 spans 17 amino acids. Losses at the gene ends were 6 bases for V and 2 bases for J; bases not matched to a gene: 7. The germline gives CDR1 MGHRA, CDR2 YSYEKL. CDR3 DNA: TGCGCCAGCAGTCCCGGGACTAGCGGGGGGCTTCAAGAGACCCAGTACTTC. This translates into CASSPGTSGGLQETQYF.

This chain connects TRBV18 to TRBJ1-2, with D tentatively TRBD1 (6 bases). CDR3 length equals 15 residues. The V gene's germline CDR1 is KGHSH and CDR2 LQKENI. Trimming cost V 3 bases and J 8 bases, with 19 bases left between them. Here the CDR3 reads CASSPAGTTGKGYTF. In DNA, the CDR3 is TGTGCCAGCTCACCGGCCGGGACAACAGGGAAGGGCTACACCTTC.

The chain combines TRBV5-4 with TRBJ2-7; 11 bases fit TRBD2. V shed 4 bases and J 6 bases; nucleotides not matched to a gene: 9. Looked up from germline, CDR1 is SGHNT and CDR2 is YYREEE (reference sequence). The CDR3 has 15 amino acids. The CDR3 reads CASSTLAGGFGEQYF. The CDR3, as DNA: TGTGCCAGCAGCACCCTAGCGGGGGGCTTTGGCGAGCAGTACTTC.

The V call is TRBV5-1, the J call TRBJ1-2, with 7 nucleotides matching TRBD1. Germline lookup yields CDR1 SGHRS and CDR2 YFSETQ. Trimming took 7 bases from V and 5 from J; bases not matched to a gene: 11. This CDR3 contains 14 residues. CDR3 sequence (DNA): TGCGCCAGCCGACAAACCGGGACAGTGTATGGCTACACCTTC. It yields the protein CASRQTGTVYGYTF.

The chain is built from TRBV19 and TRBJ1-2; weak D call: TRBD1 (5 bases). The germline V gene encodes CDR1 LNHDA and CDR2 SQIVND (reference sequence). V was shortened by 9 bases and J by 1 base, with 18 bases between the two germline ends. The CDR3 loop spans 15 amino acids. DNA of the CDR3: TGTGCCAGCTCCAGGGATTTCACGGTTAACTATGGCTACACCTTC. This translates into CASSRDFTVNYGYTF.